Following are 26 T cell receptor beta chains from one sample sequenced in a study of CD8+ T cells in alopecia areata. RNA was extracted and reverse transcribed into cDNA as the sequencing template. The table came from immunoSEQ multiplex PCR; TCRdb's copy has only in-frame clones and leaves some out. The sample lists 150,000 to 200,000 clones; about 70% were seen once. The input for sequencing was CD8+ T cells sorted from blood, taken at week 0. Receptor source: a human donor with alopecia areata.

This chain joins TRBV5-1 and TRBJ2-3, with D possibly TRBD1 on 6 matching bases. V was trimmed by 2 bases and J by 1 base, leaving 11 bases between them. The germline CDR1 and CDR2 sequences are SGHRS and YFSETQ. The CDR3 length is 15 residues. The CDR3 nucleotides are TGCGCCAGCAGCTTACAGGGTACGCGCACAGATACGCAGTATTTT. Amino acid sequence: CASSLQGTRTDTQYF.

This chain links TRBV25-1 with TRBJ1-1; a possible D gene is TRBD1 (5 bases). The CDR3 totals 13 residues. CDR1 and CDR2 (germline): MGHDK, SYGVNS. V was pared by 6 bases and J by 0 bases, with 8 bases between. CDR3 nucleotide sequence: TGTGCCAGCAGCCTGACAGTGAACACTGAAGCTTTCTTT. Translating gives CASSLTVNTEAFF. The full variable domain, its missing parts supplied by reference TRBV25-1 and TRBJ1-1, is EADIYQTPRYLVIGTGKKITLECSQTMGHDKMYWYQQDPGMELHLIHYSYGVNSTEKGDLSSESTVSRIRTEHFPLTLESARPSHTSQYLCASSLTVNTEAFFGQGTRLTVV.

The chain is built from TRBV19 and TRBJ1-1; possible D gene TRBD1, 6 bases. The V end lost 2 bases, the J end lost 2 bases, and 15 bases lay between the germline ends. The CDR3 spans 16 residues. CDR1 and CDR2 from the germline V gene are LNHDA and SQIVND (reference sequence). CDR3 DNA sequence: TGTGCCAGTAGTATATTGCCACGGACAGTAAACACTGAAGCTTTCTTT. Its protein product is CASSILPRTVNTEAFF.

The genes are TRBV25-1 and TRBJ2-7, with 12 bases identical to TRBD1. The CDR3 sequence is 15 residues long. The ends lost 4 bases at V and 7 bases at J; junction bases unmatched: 8. Germline-derived CDR1 and CDR2 are MGHDK and SYGVNS. Here the CDR3 DNA reads TGTGCCAGCAGTGTCGGGGACAGGGGGCTTTGGGAGCAGTACTTC. Amino acids: CASSVGDRGLWEQYF.

The table lists this clone with a few counts. The genes are TRBV7-9 and TRBJ1-5, with no clear D. CDR3 size: 12 residues. In germline, CDR1 is SEHNR, CDR2 FQNEAQ (reference sequence). Trimming removed 5 bases from V and 4 bases from J, with 6 bases in between. The CDR3 region is CASSPGNQPQHF. The CDR3, as DNA: TGTGCCAGCAGCCCCGGGAATCAGCCCCAGCATTTT.

The CDR3 coding sequence is TGTGCCACCAGCAACAGGGGGCTTGGGCAGCCCCAGCATTTT. Residues: CATSNRGLGQPQHF. V is TRBV15 and J is TRBJ1-5, with 9 bases lining up with TRBD1. Germline lookup yields CDR1 LNHNV and CDR2 YYDKDF (reference sequence). J was trimmed by 7 bases and V by 4 bases; bases with no gene match: 5. The CDR3 covers 14 residues.

The chain has TRBV30 and TRBJ2-7, with 10 bases matching TRBD1. This CDR3 is built from 17 residues. The germline gives CDR1 GTSNPN, CDR2 SVGIG (reference sequence). Germline trimming cut 3 bases from V and 2 bases from J; bases unmatched to any gene: 13. CDR3 region: CAWSSPGTGARTYEQYF. The CDR3 bases are TGTGCCTGGAGCAGTCCCGGGACAGGGGCCCGCACCTACGAGCAGTACTTC.

Here the CDR3 DNA reads TGTGCCAGCGCGGCGCCCAATCAGCCCCAGCATTTT. It is translated as CASAAPNQPQHF. The chain is built from TRBV27 and TRBJ1-5; no definite D call. The ends were cut back, 8 bases at V and 3 bases at J, with 8 bases in the middle. This CDR3 has 12 residues. Germline CDR1 and CDR2: MNHEY and SMNVEV (reference sequence).

The genes are TRBV7-9 and TRBJ2-7; TRBD2 agrees at 13 bases. CDR3 length: 17 amino acids. Per germline, CDR1 SEHNR and CDR2 FQNEAQ (reference sequence). V lost 1 base to trimming and J lost 0 bases; unmatched junction nucleotides: 3. As DNA, the CDR3 is TGTGCCAGCAGCTTAGACAGGACTAGCGGGGGCTCCTACGAGCAGTACTTC. The encoded protein is CASSLDRTSGGSYEQYF. The full variable domain, its missing parts supplied by reference TRBV7-9 and TRBJ2-7, is DTGVSQNPRHKITKRGQNVTFRCDPISEHNRLYWYRQTLGQGPEFLTYFQNEAQLEKSRLLSDRFSAERPKGSFSTLEIQRTEQGDSAMYLCASSLDRTSGGSYEQYFGPGTRLTVT.

The V gene is TRBV27, the J gene TRBJ2-3, with no clear D. V was clipped by 7 bases and J by 5 bases, with 13 bases between them. This CDR3 is 13 amino acids long. CDR1 and CDR2 (germline): MNHEY, SMNVEV (reference sequence). As DNA, the CDR3 is TGTGCCAGCATCGATAGGATTGTAGATACGCAGTATTTT. Its protein is CASIDRIVDTQYF.

This chain links TRBV5-4 with TRBJ2-3; D may be TRBD1 or TRBD2 (5 bases each). The CDR3 is 17 amino acids. Per the germline V gene, CDR1 is SGHNT and CDR2 is YYREEE (reference sequence). V lost 0 bases and J 5 bases, leaving 19 bases between the germline ends. CDR3 in DNA: TGTGCCAGCAGCTTGGGGGGAACTAGGGGCCGAGGAGATACGCAGTATTTT. It translates to CASSLGGTRGRGDTQYF. Full variable domain (remainder filled in from reference TRBV5-4 and TRBJ2-3): ETGVTQSPTHLIKTRGQQVTLRCSSQSGHNTVSWYQQALGQGPQFIFQYYREEENGRGNFPPRFSGLQFPNYSSELNVNALELDDSALYLCASSLGGTRGRGDTQYFGPGTRLTVL.

The chain has TRBV9 and TRBJ2-2; 10 nucleotides match TRBD2. The CDR3 totals 15 residues. V was pared by 3 bases and J by 4 bases, with 3 bases of the junction left unmatched. Germline CDR1 is SGDLS and CDR2 is YYNGEE. As DNA, the CDR3 is TGTGCCAGCAGCGCCCGGACTAGCGGCACCGGGGAGCTGTTTTTT. Translating it yields CASSARTSGTGELFF.

V gene TRBV27 combines with J gene TRBJ1-4; TRBD1 aligns across 9 bases. J lost 3 bases, V lost 1 base, and 6 bases had no gene match. Germline-derived CDR1 and CDR2 are MNHEY and SMNVEV (reference sequence). This CDR3 has 17 amino acids. DNA of the CDR3: TGTGCCAGCAGTTTATGGGGCCGGGACAGGGCTAATGAAAAACTGTTTTTT. This sequence encodes CASSLWGRDRANEKLFF.

This clone was recorded a few times. The chain is built from TRBV9 and TRBJ2-4; D gene uncertain. The CDR3 totals 12 residues. V was cut by 4 bases and J by 6 bases, with 8 bases left in between. CDR1 and CDR2 (germline): SGDLS, YYNGEE. The CDR3 sequence: CASSLPRNIQYF. The CDR3 DNA reads TGTGCCAGCAGCCTACCAAGAAACATTCAGTACTTC.

In regard to this clone: The same CDR3 can be traced to other DNA sequences in this sample. The chain couples TRBV4-2 to TRBJ2-3, with 7 bases matching TRBD2. The junction had 4 bases not matched to a gene; V was cut back by 0 bases and J by 1 base. The CDR3 length is 16 residues. In germline, CDR1 is LGHNA, CDR2 YNFKEQ. CDR3 DNA sequence: TGTGCCAGCAGCCAAGATCTCGCGGGGGGCACAGATACGCAGTATTTT. It codes for CASSQDLAGGTDTQYF.

The rearrangement uses TRBV5-1 and TRBJ1-2; D unclear. CDR1 and CDR2 from the germline V gene are SGHRS and YFSETQ. Trimming removed 3 bases from V and 0 bases from J, with 15 bases in between. The CDR3 length is 16 residues. The CDR3 DNA reads TGCGCCAGCAGCTGGGAAGGAGGTTGGGCTAACTATGGCTACACCTTC. Translated, it gives CASSWEGGWANYGYTF.

This clone has only a few counts. The chain carries TRBV4-1 and TRBJ2-1; D remains unclear. V dropped 0 bases and J dropped 0 bases, with 15 bases sitting between them. CDR1 and CDR2 (germline): MGHRA, YSYEKL. The CDR3 covers 18 residues. This CDR3 is CASSQEEIGSSSYNEQFF. For the CDR3, the DNA is TGCGCCAGCAGCCAAGAAGAGATCGGCTCCAGCTCCTACAATGAGCAGTTCTTC.

A note on this clone: The sample holds other DNA sequences that translate to the same CDR3. This chain uses TRBV6-5 with TRBJ2-7; 7 nucleotides align to TRBD1. With V trimmed by 5 bases and J by 0 bases, 4 bases remained unmatched. The germline V gene encodes CDR1 MNHEY and CDR2 SVGAGI. The CDR3 is made up of 14 amino acids. In DNA form, the CDR3 reads TGTGCCAGCAGTCTCCGACAGGGCTCCTACGAGCAGTACTTC. It translates to CASSLRQGSYEQYF.

The chain couples TRBV10-3 to TRBJ2-7; D may be TRBD1 or TRBD2 (5 bases each). Germline CDR1 ENHRY, CDR2 SYGVKD. The ends were cut back, 11 bases at V and 6 bases at J, with 14 bases in the middle. CDR3 size: 11 residues. CDR3 protein: CAAKRGPEQYF. DNA of the CDR3: TGTGCCGCCAAAAGGGGACCCGAGCAGTACTTC.

This clone was picked up many times. Additional DNA sequences in this sample encode the identical CDR3. The chain is built from TRBV5-1 and TRBJ2-3; 9 nucleotides match TRBD1. Germline assignment: CDR1 SGHRS and CDR2 YFSETQ. V gave up 4 bases and J gave up 2 bases; unmatched junction bases: 5. This CDR3 contains 15 residues. Here the CDR3 reads CASSPGQGHTDTQYF. Written as DNA, the CDR3 is TGCGCCAGCAGCCCGGGACAGGGCCACACAGATACGCAGTATTTT.

V usage is TRBV4-1 and J usage is TRBJ1-1; weak D call: TRBD1 (5 bases). The germline V gene encodes CDR1 MGHRA and CDR2 YSYEKL. CDR3 length: 15 residues. The V end lost 0 bases, the J end lost 5 bases, and 13 bases lay between the germline ends. Here the CDR3 DNA reads TGCGCCAGCAGCCAAGATTTGTCGGGGGGGACTGAAGCTTTCTTT. It translates to CASSQDLSGGTEAFF.

The V and J genes are TRBV27 and TRBJ2-3, with 8 nucleotides matching TRBD2. The germline gives CDR1 MNHEY, CDR2 SMNVEV (reference sequence). CDR3 length: 14 residues. Trimming removed 3 bases from V and 4 bases from J; junction bases left unmatched: 3. CDR3 protein: CASSFGGVSDTQYF. The CDR3 nucleotides read TGTGCCAGCAGTTTCGGGGGGGTCTCAGATACGCAGTATTTT.

This clone has just a few counts. The chain joins TRBV29-1 to TRBJ1-2, with D unresolved. The CDR3 is 13 residues long. V shed 7 bases and J shed 1 base, with 13 bases lying between them. Germline loops: CDR1 SQVTM, CDR2 ANQGSEA. CDR3 loop: CSAAQIYNYGYTF. CDR3 bases: TGCAGCGCGGCGCAGATTTATAACTATGGCTACACCTTC.

This clone was detected a few times. The sample contains more than one DNA sequence encoding this CDR3. J is TRBJ2-7 and V is TRBV27; D unclear. The CDR3 is 13 residues long. Germline CDR1 MNHEY, CDR2 SMNVEV (reference sequence). V was trimmed by 0 bases and J by 1 base, leaving 4 bases between them. The CDR3 bases are TGTGCCAGCAGTTTATCGTGGTCCTACGAGCAGTACTTC. This encodes CASSLSWSYEQYF.

CDR3 sequence (DNA): TGCGCCAGCAGCCCTGGACGGCGAGAGCAGTACTTC. It translates to CASSPGRREQYF. This chain uses TRBV5-1 with TRBJ2-7; D is undetermined. The CDR3 covers 12 residues. Trimming took 4 bases from V and 7 from J, leaving 12 bases between them. The germline V gene has CDR1 SGHRS and CDR2 YFSETQ.

This clone showed up just a few times. V is TRBV10-3 and J is TRBJ2-7; 10 nucleotides match TRBD1. From germline, CDR1 is ENHRY and CDR2 SYGVKD. The CDR3 covers 14 residues. V shed 7 bases and J 1 base; nucleotides not matched to a gene: 4. CDR3 in DNA: TGTGCCATCAATCCGGGACAGGGGTCCTACGAGCAGTACTTC. Protein: CAINPGQGSYEQYF.